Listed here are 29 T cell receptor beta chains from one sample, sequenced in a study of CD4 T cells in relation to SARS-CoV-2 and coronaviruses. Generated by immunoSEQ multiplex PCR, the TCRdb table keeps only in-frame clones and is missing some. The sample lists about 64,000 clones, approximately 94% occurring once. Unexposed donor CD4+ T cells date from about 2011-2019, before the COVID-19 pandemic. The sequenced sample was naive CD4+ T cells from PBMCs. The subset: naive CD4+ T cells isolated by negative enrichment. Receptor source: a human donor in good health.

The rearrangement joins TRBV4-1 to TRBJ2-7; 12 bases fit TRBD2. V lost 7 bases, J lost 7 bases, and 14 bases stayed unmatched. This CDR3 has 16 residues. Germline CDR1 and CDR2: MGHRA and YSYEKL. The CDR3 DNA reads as TGCGCCAGCACCCCAAAGGCGACTAGCGGGAGCGCGGAGCAGTACTTC. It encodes CASTPKATSGSAEQYF.

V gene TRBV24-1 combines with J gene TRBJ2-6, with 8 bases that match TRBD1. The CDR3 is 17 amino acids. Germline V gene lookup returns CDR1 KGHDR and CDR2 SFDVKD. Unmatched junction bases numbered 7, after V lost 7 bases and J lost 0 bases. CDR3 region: CATSTGTGASGANVLTF. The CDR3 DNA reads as TGTGCCACCAGCACAGGGACAGGAGCCTCTGGGGCCAACGTCCTGACTTTC.

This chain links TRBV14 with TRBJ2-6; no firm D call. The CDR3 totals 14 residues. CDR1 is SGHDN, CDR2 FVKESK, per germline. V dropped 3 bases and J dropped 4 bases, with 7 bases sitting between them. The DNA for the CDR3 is TGTGCCAGCAGCCAGGGATCCGGGGCCAACGTCCTGACTTTC. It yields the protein CASSQGSGANVLTF.

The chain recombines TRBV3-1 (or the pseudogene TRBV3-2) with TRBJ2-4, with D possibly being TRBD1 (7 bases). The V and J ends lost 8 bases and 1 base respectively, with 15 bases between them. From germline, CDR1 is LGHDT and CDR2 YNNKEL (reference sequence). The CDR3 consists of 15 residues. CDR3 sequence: CASRGGGAAKNIQYF. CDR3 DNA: TGTGCCAGCCGTGGAGGGGGCGCTGCCAAAAACATTCAGTACTTC.

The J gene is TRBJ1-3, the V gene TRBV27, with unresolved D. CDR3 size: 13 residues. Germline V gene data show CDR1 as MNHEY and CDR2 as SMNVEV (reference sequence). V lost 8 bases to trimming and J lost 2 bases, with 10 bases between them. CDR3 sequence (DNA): TGTGCCAGCCGACTAATGGCTGGAAACACCATATATTTT. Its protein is CASRLMAGNTIYF.

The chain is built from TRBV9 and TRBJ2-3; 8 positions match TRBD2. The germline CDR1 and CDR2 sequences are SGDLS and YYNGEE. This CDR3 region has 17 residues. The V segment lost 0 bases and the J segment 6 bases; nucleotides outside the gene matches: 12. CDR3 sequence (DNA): TGTGCCAGCAGCGTAGAAGGACTAGCAGGCCTCGGGGATACGCAGTATTTT. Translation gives CASSVEGLAGLGDTQYF. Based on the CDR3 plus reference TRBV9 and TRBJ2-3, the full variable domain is DSGVTQTPKHLITATGQRVTLRCSPRSGDLSVYWYQQSLDQGLQFLIQYYNGEERAKGNILERFSAQQFPDLHSELNLSSLELGDSALYFCASSVEGLAGLGDTQYFGPGTRLTVL.

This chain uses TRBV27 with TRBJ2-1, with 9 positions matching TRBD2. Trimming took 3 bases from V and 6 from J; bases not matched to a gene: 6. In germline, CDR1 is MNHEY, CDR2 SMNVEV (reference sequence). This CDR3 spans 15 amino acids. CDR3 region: CASSLREGLGNEQFF. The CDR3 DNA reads TGTGCCAGCAGTTTGCGGGAGGGTTTAGGCAATGAGCAGTTCTTC.

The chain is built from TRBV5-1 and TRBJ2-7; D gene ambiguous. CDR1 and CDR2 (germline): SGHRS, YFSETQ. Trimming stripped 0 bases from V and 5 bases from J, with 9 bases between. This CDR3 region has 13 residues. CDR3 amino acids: CASSLAGVHEQYF. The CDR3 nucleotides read TGCGCCAGCAGCTTGGCTGGGGTCCACGAGCAGTACTTC.

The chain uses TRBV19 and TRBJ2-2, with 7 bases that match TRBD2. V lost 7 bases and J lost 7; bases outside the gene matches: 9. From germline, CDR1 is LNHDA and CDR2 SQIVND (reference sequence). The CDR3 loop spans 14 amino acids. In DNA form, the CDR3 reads TGTGCCAGTAAATCGGGAGGACGAATCGGGGAGCTGTTTTTT. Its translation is CASKSGGRIGELFF.

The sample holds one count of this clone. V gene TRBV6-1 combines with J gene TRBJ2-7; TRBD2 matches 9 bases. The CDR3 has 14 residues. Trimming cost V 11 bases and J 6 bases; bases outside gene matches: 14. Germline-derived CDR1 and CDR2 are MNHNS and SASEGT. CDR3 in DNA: TGTGCCGCCTCGGGGGCGGGAGGGTCGCTCGAGCAGTACTTC. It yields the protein CAASGAGGSLEQYF.

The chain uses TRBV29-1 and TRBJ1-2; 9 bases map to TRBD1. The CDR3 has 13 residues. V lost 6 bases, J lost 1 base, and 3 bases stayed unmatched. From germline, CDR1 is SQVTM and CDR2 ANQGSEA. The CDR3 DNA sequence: TGCAGCGTGAGACAGGGGGATAACTATGGCTACACCTTC. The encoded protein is CSVRQGDNYGYTF.

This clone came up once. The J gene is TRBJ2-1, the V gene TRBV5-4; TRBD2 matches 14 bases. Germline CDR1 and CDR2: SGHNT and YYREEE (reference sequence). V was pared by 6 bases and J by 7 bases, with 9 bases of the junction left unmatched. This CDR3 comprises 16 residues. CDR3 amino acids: CASNGGLAGVGNEQFF. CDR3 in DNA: TGTGCCAGCAACGGGGGACTAGCGGGAGTGGGGAATGAGCAGTTCTTC.

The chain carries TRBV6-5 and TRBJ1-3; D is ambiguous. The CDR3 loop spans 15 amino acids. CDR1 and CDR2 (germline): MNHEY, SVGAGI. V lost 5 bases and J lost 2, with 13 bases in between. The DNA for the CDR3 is TGTGCCAGCAGTCCCCTAACAGAAGCTGGAAACACCATATATTTT. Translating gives CASSPLTEAGNTIYF.

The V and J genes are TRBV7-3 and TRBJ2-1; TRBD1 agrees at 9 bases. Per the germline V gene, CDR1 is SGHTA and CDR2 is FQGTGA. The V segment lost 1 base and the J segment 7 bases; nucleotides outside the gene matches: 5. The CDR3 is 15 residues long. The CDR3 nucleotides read TGTGCCAGCAGCTTAATGTCGACAGGGGGAAATGAGCAGTTCTTC. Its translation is CASSLMSTGGNEQFF.

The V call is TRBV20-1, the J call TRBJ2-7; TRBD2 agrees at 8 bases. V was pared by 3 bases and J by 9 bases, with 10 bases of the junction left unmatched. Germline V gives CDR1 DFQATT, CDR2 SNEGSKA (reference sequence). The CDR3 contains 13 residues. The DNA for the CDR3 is TGCAGTGCTAGTGGACGGGAGGGCCAATGGCAGTACTTC. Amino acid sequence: CSASGREGQWQYF.

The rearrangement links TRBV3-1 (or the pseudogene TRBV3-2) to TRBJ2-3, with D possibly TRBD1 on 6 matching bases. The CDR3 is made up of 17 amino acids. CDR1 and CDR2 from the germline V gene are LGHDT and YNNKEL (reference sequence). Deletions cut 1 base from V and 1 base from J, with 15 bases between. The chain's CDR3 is CASSQGWVGAGTDTQYF. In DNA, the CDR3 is TGTGCCAGCAGCCAAGGGTGGGTGGGGGCAGGCACAGATACGCAGTATTTT.

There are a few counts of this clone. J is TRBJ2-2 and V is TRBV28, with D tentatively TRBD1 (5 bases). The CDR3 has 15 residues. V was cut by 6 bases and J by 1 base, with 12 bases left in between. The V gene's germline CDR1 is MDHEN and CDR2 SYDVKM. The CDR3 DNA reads TGTGCCAGCAGCCAAGACACAGGGAACACCGGGGAGCTGTTTTTT. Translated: CASSQDTGNTGELFF.

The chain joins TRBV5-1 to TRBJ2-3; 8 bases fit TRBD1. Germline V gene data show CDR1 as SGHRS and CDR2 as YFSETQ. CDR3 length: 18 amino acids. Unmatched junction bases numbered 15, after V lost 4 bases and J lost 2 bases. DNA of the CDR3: TGCGCCAGCAGCCCGGACCTTGACAGGGGTCGAAACACAGATACGCAGTATTTT. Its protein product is CASSPDLDRGRNTDTQYF.

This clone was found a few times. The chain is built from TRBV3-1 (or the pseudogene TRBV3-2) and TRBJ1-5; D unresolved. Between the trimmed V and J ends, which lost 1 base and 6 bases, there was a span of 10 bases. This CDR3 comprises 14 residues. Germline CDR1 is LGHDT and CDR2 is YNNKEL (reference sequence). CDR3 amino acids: CASSQARDRQPQHF. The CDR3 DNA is TGTGCCAGCAGCCAAGCTAGGGATCGTCAGCCCCAGCATTTT.

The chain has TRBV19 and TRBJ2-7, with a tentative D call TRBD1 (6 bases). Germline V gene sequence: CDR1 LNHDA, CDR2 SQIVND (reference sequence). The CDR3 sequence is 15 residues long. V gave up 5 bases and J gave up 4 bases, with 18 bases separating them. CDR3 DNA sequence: TGTGCCAGTAGTCTGCACCAAGGACAGAGATACGAGCAGTACTTC. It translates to CASSLHQGQRYEQYF.

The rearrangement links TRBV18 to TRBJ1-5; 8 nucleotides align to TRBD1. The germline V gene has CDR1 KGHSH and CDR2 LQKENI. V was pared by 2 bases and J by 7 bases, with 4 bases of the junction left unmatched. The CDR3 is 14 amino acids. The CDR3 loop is CASSPDRGSQPQHF. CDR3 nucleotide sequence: TGTGCCAGCTCACCAGACAGGGGTAGCCAGCCCCAGCATTTT.

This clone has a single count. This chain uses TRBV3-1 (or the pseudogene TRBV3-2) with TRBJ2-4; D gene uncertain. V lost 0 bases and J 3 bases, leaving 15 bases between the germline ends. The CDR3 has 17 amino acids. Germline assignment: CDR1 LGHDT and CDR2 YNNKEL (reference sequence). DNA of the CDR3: TGTGCCAGCAGCCAAGAAGGAACAAACCTTAACAAAAACATTCAGTACTTC. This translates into CASSQEGTNLNKNIQYF.

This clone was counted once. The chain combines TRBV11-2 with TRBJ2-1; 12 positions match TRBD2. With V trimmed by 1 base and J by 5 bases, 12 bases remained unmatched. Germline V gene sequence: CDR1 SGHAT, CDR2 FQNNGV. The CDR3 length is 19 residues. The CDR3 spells CASSLGRTRLAGVDNEQFF. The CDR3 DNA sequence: TGTGCCAGCAGCTTAGGTCGTACAAGACTAGCGGGAGTCGACAATGAGCAGTTCTTC.

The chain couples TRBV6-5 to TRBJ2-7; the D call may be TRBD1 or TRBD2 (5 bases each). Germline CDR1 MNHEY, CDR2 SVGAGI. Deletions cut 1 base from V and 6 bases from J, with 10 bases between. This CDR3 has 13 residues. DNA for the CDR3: TGTGCCAGCAGTTACTTGGGGACCCGCGAGCAGTACTTC. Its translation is CASSYLGTREQYF.

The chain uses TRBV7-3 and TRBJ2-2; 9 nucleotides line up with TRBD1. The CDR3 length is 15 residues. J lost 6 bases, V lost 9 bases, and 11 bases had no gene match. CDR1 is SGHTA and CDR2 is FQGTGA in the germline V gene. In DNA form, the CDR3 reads TGTGCCAGTCAGCGGGACAGGGTTCAAGCCGGGGAGCTGTTTTTT. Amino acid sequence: CASQRDRVQAGELFF.

DNA of the CDR3: TGTGCCAGCAGTCCCCACCCCCATATGAACACTGAAGCTTTCTTT. Amino acids: CASSPHPHMNTEAFF. The V and J genes are TRBV28 and TRBJ1-1; unclear D gene. This CDR3 region has 15 residues. Trimming removed 5 bases from V and 0 bases from J, with 13 bases in between. The V gene's germline CDR1 is MDHEN and CDR2 SYDVKM. Combining the CDR3 with reference TRBV28 and TRBJ1-1 gives the whole variable domain DVKVTQSSRYLVKRTGEKVFLECVQDMDHENMFWYRQDPGLGLRLIYFSYDVKMKEKGDIPEGYSVSREKKERFSLILESASTNQTSMYLCASSPHPHMNTEAFFGQGTRLTVV.

CDR3 in DNA: TGTGCCAGCAGCCAAGCGGGAGGGATCGGCAATGAGCAGTTCTTC. This codes for CASSQAGGIGNEQFF. This chain joins TRBV3-1 (or the pseudogene TRBV3-2) and TRBJ2-1, with 8 positions matching TRBD2. This CDR3 has 15 residues. CDR1 and CDR2 from the germline V gene are LGHDT and YNNKEL (reference sequence). V dropped 1 base and J dropped 6; count of bases not matched to a gene: 5.

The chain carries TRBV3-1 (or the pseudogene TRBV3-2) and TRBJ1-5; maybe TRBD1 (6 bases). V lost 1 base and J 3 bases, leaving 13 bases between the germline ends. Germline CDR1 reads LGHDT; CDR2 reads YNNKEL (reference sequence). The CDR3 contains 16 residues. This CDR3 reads CASSQGPGALNQPQHF. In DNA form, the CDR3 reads TGTGCCAGCAGCCAAGGTCCGGGGGCCCTCAATCAGCCCCAGCATTTT.

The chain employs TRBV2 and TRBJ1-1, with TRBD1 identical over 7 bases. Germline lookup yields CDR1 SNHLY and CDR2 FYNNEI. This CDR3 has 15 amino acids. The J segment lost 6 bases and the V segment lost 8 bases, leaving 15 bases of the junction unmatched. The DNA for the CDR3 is TGTGCCAGCTCGATCGAGGGGGCAGGGTCGGCTGAAGCTTTCTTT. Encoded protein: CASSIEGAGSAEAFF.